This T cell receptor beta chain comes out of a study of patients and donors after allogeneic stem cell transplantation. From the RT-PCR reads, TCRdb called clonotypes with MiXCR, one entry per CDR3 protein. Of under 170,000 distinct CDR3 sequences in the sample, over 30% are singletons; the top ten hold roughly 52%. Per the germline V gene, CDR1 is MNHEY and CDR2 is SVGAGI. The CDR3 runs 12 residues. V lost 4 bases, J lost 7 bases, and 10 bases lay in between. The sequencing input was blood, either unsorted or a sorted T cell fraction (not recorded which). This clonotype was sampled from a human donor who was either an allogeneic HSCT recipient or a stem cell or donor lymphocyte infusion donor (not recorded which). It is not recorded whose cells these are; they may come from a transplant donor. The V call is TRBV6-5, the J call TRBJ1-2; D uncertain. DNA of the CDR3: TGTGCCAGCAGTTCCGGCCTTCGTGGCTACACCTTC. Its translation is CASSSGLRGYTF.